The 21 T cell receptor beta chains presented below share a single source sample, sequenced in a study of blood T cell repertoires in COVID-19. The assay was immunoSEQ multiplex PCR, and TCRdb's table has in-frame clones only and misses some. The data contain tens of thousands of clones, around 75% of them singletons. Sequences were obtained from peripheral blood. These receptor sequences come from a man between 65 and 79 years old with COVID-19, enrolled during active disease.

This chain connects TRBV19 to TRBJ1-2, with D maybe TRBD1 (5 bases). The CDR3 has 15 amino acids. The V and J ends lost 4 bases and 0 bases respectively, with 12 bases between them. Germline lookup yields CDR1 LNHDA and CDR2 SQIVND (reference sequence). This CDR3 reads CASSTQGRANYGYTF. Written as DNA, the CDR3 is TGTGCCAGTAGTACTCAGGGTCGGGCTAACTATGGCTACACCTTC.

The V gene is TRBV11-3, the J gene TRBJ1-2; D perhaps matches TRBD1 (5 bases). The V gene's germline CDR1 is SGHNT and CDR2 YENEEA. V was trimmed by 4 bases and J by 0 bases, leaving 12 bases between them. The CDR3 totals 15 residues. The CDR3 protein is CASSYDSSTNYGYTF. The CDR3 DNA reads TGTGCCAGCAGCTATGACAGTTCCACTAACTATGGCTACACCTTC.

This sequence joins TRBV14 and TRBJ1-2; 8 positions agree with TRBD1. Germline V CDR1 and CDR2: SGHDN, FVKESK. Trimming removed 5 bases from V and 6 bases from J; junction bases left unmatched: 8. This CDR3 has 14 residues. The CDR3 bases are TGTGCCAGCAGCTTCAGTTCAGGGGGCGATGGCTACACCTTC. Translated: CASSFSSGGDGYTF.

V and J are TRBV30 and TRBJ2-7, with TRBD2 matching 7 bases. Looked up from germline, CDR1 is GTSNPN and CDR2 is SVGIG (reference sequence). The trim removed 2 bases at V and 3 bases at J, leaving 7 bases unmatched. This CDR3 comprises 14 residues. CDR3 coding DNA: TGTGCCTGGAGTAACACCGGCGGGAGCTACGAGCAGTACTTC. It specifies CAWSNTGGSYEQYF.

This clone is deemed medium-sized (0.01 to 0.1%). CDR3 bases: TGTGCCAGCAGTTACTTTGGGCTAGCGGGAGGCGAGCAGTACTTC. It specifies CASSYFGLAGGEQYF. The chain employs TRBV6-2 or TRBV6-3 and TRBJ2-7; the match to TRBD2 covers 11 bases. This CDR3 is 15 amino acids long. Per germline, CDR1 MNHEY and CDR2 SVGEGT. V trimming: 1 base; J trimming: 6 bases; junction bases outside the gene matches: 5.

This CDR3 reads CAWSGPGTPGMTEAFF. The CDR3 region has the DNA TGTGCCTGGAGCGGACCAGGGACACCGGGAATGACTGAAGCTTTCTTT. This chain uses TRBV30 with TRBJ1-1; a possible D gene is TRBD1 (6 bases). The V end lost 3 bases, the J end lost 5 bases, and 22 bases lay between the germline ends. The CDR3 runs 16 residues. Germline V lookup: CDR1 GTSNPN, CDR2 SVGIG (reference sequence).

The DNA of the CDR3 is TGTGCCAGCAGCTGGAACAGGGGAGACTATGGCTACACCTTC. Translating it yields CASSWNRGDYGYTF. The rearrangement joins TRBV11-2 to TRBJ1-2, with 7 positions matching TRBD1. The germline V gene encodes CDR1 SGHAT and CDR2 FQNNGV. The CDR3 loop spans 14 amino acids. V trimming: 4 bases; J trimming: 3 bases; junction bases outside the gene matches: 5.

The chain uses TRBV11-2 and TRBJ2-1; 8 nucleotides align to TRBD2. CDR3 length: 15 amino acids. V trimming: 10 bases; J trimming: 5 bases; junction bases outside the gene matches: 13. From germline, CDR1 is SGHAT and CDR2 FQNNGV. CDR3 loop: CATRTAGGANNEQFF. The CDR3 DNA sequence: TGTGCCACCCGGACCGCGGGAGGTGCGAACAATGAGCAGTTCTTC.

The CDR3 nucleotides are TGTGCCAGCAGCCAAGGGGAGGACTATAATTCACCCCTCCACTTT. It encodes CASSQGEDYNSPLHF. The chain links TRBV3-1 (or the pseudogene TRBV3-2) to TRBJ1-6; no definite D call. Trimming pared 1 base from V and 3 bases from J, leaving 7 bases between. This CDR3 contains 15 residues. The germline gives CDR1 LGHDT, CDR2 YNNKEL (reference sequence).

The V call is TRBV7-9, the J call TRBJ1-6, with a weak D call TRBD1 (5 bases). The germline gives CDR1 SEHNR, CDR2 FQNEAQ (reference sequence). The V gene lost 5 bases and the J gene lost 3 bases, with 11 bases spanning the gap. This CDR3 contains 15 residues. The CDR3 loop is CASSPLGVYNSPLHF. The CDR3 DNA follows: TGTGCCAGCAGCCCCTTAGGGGTCTATAATTCACCCCTCCACTTT.

The chain uses TRBV19 and TRBJ2-2; no clear D gene. The V gene lost 3 bases and the J gene lost 0 bases, with 8 bases spanning the gap. Germline loops: CDR1 LNHDA, CDR2 SQIVND (reference sequence). The CDR3 is made up of 15 amino acids. CDR3 coding DNA: TGTGCCAGTAGTATCTTGGGCGCGAACACCGGGGAGCTGTTTTTT. Translating gives CASSILGANTGELFF.

The rearrangement joins TRBV27 to TRBJ2-1, with D unresolved. The V and J ends lost 2 bases and 8 bases respectively, with 13 bases between them. Germline V CDR1 and CDR2: MNHEY, SMNVEV (reference sequence). This CDR3 is built from 14 residues. The chain's CDR3 is CASSLLRVSHEQFF. CDR3 nucleotides: TGTGCCAGCAGTTTACTCCGGGTTAGTCATGAGCAGTTCTTC.

This chain connects TRBV6-5 to TRBJ2-3; TRBD2 agrees at 11 bases. V lost 5 bases, J lost 6 bases, and 1 base stayed unmatched. Looked up from germline, CDR1 is MNHEY and CDR2 is SVGAGI. CDR3 length: 13 amino acids. This chain's CDR3 is CASSRTSGDTQYF. The DNA of the CDR3 is TGTGCCAGCAGTCGGACTAGCGGGGATACGCAGTATTTT.

Within the sample, this clone is medium-sized (0.01 to 0.1%). This sequence joins TRBV27 and TRBJ2-1; D is possibly TRBD1 (5 bases). Trimming pared 4 bases from V and 8 bases from J, leaving 9 bases between. This CDR3 is 12 amino acids long. The germline gives CDR1 MNHEY, CDR2 SMNVEV (reference sequence). DNA for the CDR3: TGTGCCAGCAGTTCCAGGGTGGATGAGCAGTTCTTC. It is translated as CASSSRVDEQFF.

A remark on this clone: The sample holds other DNA sequences that translate to the same CDR3. The chain couples TRBV11-3 to TRBJ2-1; 7 positions match TRBD2. There are 14 residues in the CDR3. Losses at the gene ends were 4 bases for V and 2 bases for J; bases not matched to a gene: 2. Germline CDR1 and CDR2: SGHNT and YENEEA. CDR3 in amino acids: CASSSGLAYNEQFF. The CDR3 region has the DNA TGTGCCAGCAGCTCAGGACTAGCCTACAATGAGCAGTTCTTC.

CDR3 protein: CASSVGLAGRTDTQYF. In DNA, the CDR3 is TGTGCCAGCAGCGTAGGACTAGCGGGGCGCACAGATACGCAGTATTTT. The gene calls are TRBV9 and TRBJ2-3, with 11 bases aligning to TRBD2. V shed 0 bases, J shed 1 base, and the junction held 1 base outside the gene matches. The germline CDR1 and CDR2 sequences are SGDLS and YYNGEE. This CDR3 region has 16 residues.

The DNA for the CDR3 is TGTGCCAGCAGTTACCTTGGACAGCAAGAGACCCAGTACTTC. Its protein product is CASSYLGQQETQYF. The chain joins TRBV6-2 or TRBV6-3 to TRBJ2-5, with D maybe TRBD1 (6 bases). The V gene's germline CDR1 is MNHEY and CDR2 SVGEGT. This CDR3 has 14 amino acids. The V end lost 2 bases, the J end lost 2 bases, and 9 bases lay between the germline ends.

This clone showed up just once. V is TRBV25-1 and J is TRBJ2-1, with a tentative D call TRBD2 (5 bases). Germline values: CDR1 MGHDK, CDR2 SYGVNS. Trimming removed 3 bases at V and 5 bases at J, with 11 bases between. The CDR3 consists of 14 residues. The CDR3 loop is CASSEGRSHNEQFF. Written as DNA, the CDR3 is TGTGCCAGCAGTGAGGGGAGATCCCACAATGAGCAGTTCTTC.

CDR3 coding DNA: TGTGCCAGCTCGCCGGACAGGCCCGGCAATCAGCCCCAGCATTTT. The encoded protein is CASSPDRPGNQPQHF. This sequence joins TRBV18 and TRBJ1-5; 7 nucleotides agree with TRBD1. Germline lookup yields CDR1 KGHSH and CDR2 LQKENI. This CDR3 is 15 amino acids long. After removal of 6 bases from V and 2 bases from J, the junction contained 7 bases not matched to a gene.

This chain uses TRBV2 with TRBJ2-3, with 7 bases identical to TRBD2. The CDR3 is 16 residues long. Germline-derived CDR1 and CDR2 are SNHLY and FYNNEI. Losses at the gene ends were 3 bases for V and 0 bases for J; bases not matched to a gene: 6. In DNA, the CDR3 is TGTGCCAGCAGTGATCCGGGGGGAACTAGCACAGATACGCAGTATTTT. As protein: CASSDPGGTSTDTQYF.

This clone was seen a single time. J is TRBJ2-7 and V is TRBV2; 11 bases fit TRBD2. Trimming removed 6 bases from V and 4 bases from J; junction bases left unmatched: 8. The CDR3 is 15 amino acids. CDR1 and CDR2 (germline): SNHLY, FYNNEI. CDR3 nucleotides: TGTGCCAGCAGGGGGACTAGCGGACCAGTATACGAGCAGTACTTC. Amino acids: CASRGTSGPVYEQYF.